This T cell receptor (beta chain) was sequenced for a study of T cells after somatic rescue of genetic block. The data were produced by immunoSEQ multiplex PCR, yet TCRdb's version contains in-frame clones alone and is incomplete. The table has more than 13,000 clones, 60% to 75% seen once; the top ten hold 25% to 30%. The germline gives CDR1 MNHNY, CDR2 SVGAGI (reference sequence). The CDR3 totals 14 residues. With 6 bases clipped from V and 7 bases from J, the junction kept 12 bases outside the gene matches. The clonotype originates from a man aged 18 to 30. The chain links TRBV6-6 to TRBJ2-7; 7 bases match TRBD2. Sequenced: peripheral blood mononuclear cells (PBMCs). As DNA, the CDR3 is TGTGCCAGCAGCGCTCACTCCGGGACTAAAGAGCAGTACTTC. This gives the protein CASSAHSGTKEQYF.